This entry lists 22 T cell receptor beta chains sequenced from one sample in a study of T cell responses to AZD1222 COVID-19 vaccine. The method was immunoSEQ multiplex PCR; TCRdb's version includes in-frame clones alone and lacks a portion of them. Of around 200,000 clones in the sample, 80% to 90% are singletons; the top ten hold 6% to 8.5%. Here the sequenced sample was peripheral blood, taken on day 0 of AZD1222 vaccination. The receptors shown here come from an adult in good health.

The table lists this clone with a count of one. The chain employs TRBV18 and TRBJ2-3; 10 bases align to TRBD2. The CDR3 spans 15 residues. In germline, CDR1 is KGHSH, CDR2 LQKENI. V lost 3 bases to trimming and J lost 0 bases; unmatched junction nucleotides: 0. In DNA form, the CDR3 reads TGTGCCAGCTCACCTAGCGGGGGGAGCACAGATACGCAGTATTTT. This sequence encodes CASSPSGGSTDTQYF.

Comments on this clone: At one of its ends the junction is not consistent with the germline gene, which may arise from a read error. The gene calls are TRBV7-9 and TRBJ2-5; 7 nucleotides align to TRBD1. CDR1 is SEHNR, CDR2 FQNEAQ, per germline (reference sequence). The CDR3 totals 15 residues. The CDR3 nucleotides read TGTGCCAGCAGCTTAGATGGGACAGTACAAGAGGCCCAGTACTTC. Protein product: CASSLDGTVQEAQYF.

A note on this clone: The sample holds other DNA sequences that translate to the same CDR3. This sequence joins TRBV5-1 and TRBJ2-7, with 8 bases matching TRBD1. With 2 bases clipped from V and 0 bases from J, the junction kept 4 bases outside the gene matches. CDR1 is SGHRS and CDR2 is YFSETQ in the germline V gene. There are 15 residues in the CDR3. CDR3 sequence reads: CASSLTTGASYEQYF. Written as DNA, the CDR3 is TGCGCCAGCAGCTTAACGACAGGGGCCTCCTACGAGCAGTACTTC.

The chain recombines TRBV2 with TRBJ2-7; D is unclear. CDR1 is SNHLY, CDR2 FYNNEI, per germline. V was pared by 1 base and J by 3 bases, with 4 bases between. The CDR3 has 12 residues. The CDR3 region has the DNA TGTGCCAGCAGTGAAGAGGACTACGAGCAGTACTTC. Amino acid sequence: CASSEEDYEQYF. The variable domain in full, completed from reference TRBV2 and TRBJ2-7, reads EPEVTQTPSHQVTQMGQEVILRCVPISNHLYFYWYRQILGQKVEFLVSFYNNEISEKSEIFDDQFSVERPDGSNFTLKIRSTKLEDSAMYFCASSEEDYEQYFGPGTRLTVT.

The sample holds a few counts of this clone. Written as DNA, the CDR3 is TGTGCCAGCTTTGAAACAGGTCCTAATTCACCCCTCCACTTT. It translates to CASFETGPNSPLHF. V usage is TRBV5-4 and J usage is TRBJ1-6; the D gene is possibly TRBD1 (5 bases). The V gene lost 7 bases and the J gene lost 6 bases, with 14 bases spanning the gap. The CDR3 is 14 amino acids. Germline CDR1 SGHNT, CDR2 YYREEE (reference sequence).

This clone is a singleton in its sample. This chain uses TRBV7-2 with TRBJ1-5, with D possibly TRBD1 on 5 matching bases. Germline CDR1 SGHTA, CDR2 FQGNSA. V was shortened by 4 bases and J by 9 bases, with 13 bases between the two germline ends. The CDR3 is 13 amino acids. The CDR3 DNA sequence: TGTGCCAGCAGCTCCGGAGGGGATAGGCCCCAGCATTTT. Translated: CASSSGGDRPQHF.

The chain recombines TRBV4-3 with TRBJ2-5, with 8 bases aligning to TRBD2. The CDR3 loop spans 17 amino acids. Germline V gives CDR1 LGHNA, CDR2 YSLEER. With V trimmed by 0 bases and J by 2 bases, 8 bases remained unmatched. The CDR3 bases are TGCGCCAGCAGCCAAGACCCCCCGGGAGGGATTCAAGAGACCCAGTACTTC. Translated, it gives CASSQDPPGGIQETQYF.

The rearrangement joins TRBV7-2 to TRBJ1-3, with D perhaps matching TRBD1 (5 bases). The CDR3 is made up of 16 amino acids. V was clipped by 5 bases and J by 1 base, with 15 bases between them. Germline-derived CDR1 and CDR2 are SGHTA and FQGNSA. In DNA form, the CDR3 reads TGTGCCAGCAGCCTCGGACACTCCCTTTCTGGAAACACCATATATTTT. This codes for CASSLGHSLSGNTIYF.

V is TRBV19 and J is TRBJ1-2; the D gene is possibly TRBD1 (5 bases). Trimming shortened V by 5 bases and J by 7 bases, and 23 bases separated the two germline ends. Germline-derived CDR1 and CDR2 are LNHDA and SQIVND (reference sequence). The CDR3 spans 16 residues. This CDR3 reads CASSPTGPGISGGYTF. The CDR3 bases are TGTGCCAGTAGTCCAACGGGGCCTGGGATTAGTGGTGGCTACACCTTC.

J is TRBJ1-2 and V is TRBV3-1 (or the pseudogene TRBV3-2), with D uncertain. The CDR3 loop spans 14 amino acids. Between the trimmed V and J ends, which lost 2 bases and 2 bases, there was a span of 9 bases. Germline V gene lookup returns CDR1 LGHDT and CDR2 YNNKEL (reference sequence). Here the CDR3 DNA reads TGTGCCAGCAGCCAAATCCAGATCAACTATGGCTACACCTTC. Its translation is CASSQIQINYGYTF.

The chain couples TRBV6-5 to TRBJ1-1, with 8 bases lining up with TRBD1. CDR3 length: 14 amino acids. Germline V gene lookup returns CDR1 MNHEY and CDR2 SVGAGI. With V trimmed by 5 bases and J by 3 bases, 5 bases remained unmatched. The CDR3 is CASSRRTGYTEAFF. The CDR3 bases are TGTGCCAGCAGTCGACGGACAGGGTACACTGAAGCTTTCTTT.

This chain uses TRBV9 with TRBJ2-5; D is perhaps TRBD2 (5 bases). Trimming pared 5 bases from V and 2 bases from J, leaving 19 bases between. The CDR3 consists of 16 residues. The V gene's germline CDR1 is SGDLS and CDR2 YYNGEE. In DNA, the CDR3 is TGTGCCAGCAGTATAGGGCCTAGCTTATATCAAGAGACCCAGTACTTC. Its protein is CASSIGPSLYQETQYF.

This sequence joins TRBV30 and TRBJ1-3; the D gene is possibly TRBD1 (5 bases). The CDR3 consists of 14 residues. Germline lookup yields CDR1 GTSNPN and CDR2 SVGIG (reference sequence). V dropped 5 bases and J dropped 0 bases, with 11 bases sitting between them. CDR3 loop: CAWVRARSGNTIYF. The CDR3 coding sequence is TGTGCCTGGGTCAGGGCCCGCTCTGGAAACACCATATATTTT.

The rearrangement uses TRBV21-1 and TRBJ1-6; the listed D gene, TRBD1, was not tested against the DNA. TRBV21-1 is deemed a pseudogene. The CDR3 contains 17 residues. The CDR3: CASSKEDYRQYNSPLHF. CDR3 coding DNA: TGTGCCAGCAGCAAAGAGGATTACAGACAGTATAATTCACCCCTCCACTTT.

The chain has TRBV6-4 and TRBJ2-5; D could derive from TRBD1 or TRBD2 (5 bases each). Per the germline V gene, CDR1 is MRHNA and CDR2 is SNTAGT. V was shortened by 6 bases and J by 5 bases, with 13 bases between the two germline ends. The CDR3 has 13 amino acids. Written as DNA, the CDR3 is TGTGCCAGCAGCCCCGGGGCTGGTGAGACCCAGTACTTC. It codes for CASSPGAGETQYF.

The rearrangement uses TRBV30 and TRBJ2-1; 9 nucleotides match TRBD1. The CDR3 totals 15 residues. Germline V lookup: CDR1 GTSNPN, CDR2 SVGIG (reference sequence). V trimming: 5 bases; J trimming: 6 bases; junction bases outside the gene matches: 11. The CDR3, as DNA: TGTGCCTGGGGATACGGGACAGGGCGCCTCAATGAGCAGTTCTTC. It yields the protein CAWGYGTGRLNEQFF.

In its sample, this clone was seen a few times. The chain is built from TRBV6-5 and TRBJ2-1; 9 positions agree with TRBD1. CDR1 and CDR2 from the germline V gene are MNHEY and SVGAGI. V was pared by 2 bases and J by 6 bases, with 5 bases of the junction left unmatched. CDR3 length: 15 residues. The CDR3 loop reads CASSYDRGGRNEQFF. DNA of the CDR3: TGTGCCAGCAGTTACGACAGGGGGGGTCGCAATGAGCAGTTCTTC.

The chain employs TRBV10-3 and TRBJ1-1, with a weak D call TRBD1 (5 bases). V shed 3 bases and J shed 5 bases, with 13 bases lying between them. Germline CDR1 is ENHRY and CDR2 is SYGVKD. This CDR3 has 14 residues. This CDR3 is CAISEGEGGTEAFF. The CDR3 region has the DNA TGTGCCATCAGTGAAGGGGAAGGTGGGACTGAAGCTTTCTTT.

The chain combines TRBV6-5 with TRBJ2-7, with 7 bases aligning to TRBD1. This CDR3 region has 14 residues. Germline V lookup: CDR1 MNHEY, CDR2 SVGAGI. V lost 6 bases and J lost 3; bases outside the gene matches: 8. Here the CDR3 reads CASSKGASHYEQYF. CDR3 bases: TGTGCCAGCAGCAAGGGGGCATCCCACTACGAGCAGTACTTC.

The chain links TRBV5-1 to TRBJ1-6; 8 bases match TRBD1. Germline assignment: CDR1 SGHRS and CDR2 YFSETQ. CDR3 size: 16 residues. Unmatched junction bases numbered 10, after V lost 4 bases and J lost 7 bases. The CDR3 bases are TGCGCCAGCAGCCTGACAGGGGTAGGATTGAATTCACCCCTCCACTTT. This sequence encodes CASSLTGVGLNSPLHF.

The rearrangement uses TRBV5-1 and TRBJ1-3; 7 bases fit TRBD1. CDR3 size: 13 residues. V shed 3 bases, J shed 4 bases, and the junction held 1 base outside the gene matches. Germline CDR1 reads SGHRS; CDR2 reads YFSETQ. The CDR3 DNA reads as TGCGCCAGCAGCTGGGGACAGGGAAACACCATATATTTT. The encoded protein is CASSWGQGNTIYF.

This rearrangement joins TRBV7-9 to TRBJ2-7; D might be TRBD1 (6 bases). CDR3 length: 13 residues. Germline assignment: CDR1 SEHNR and CDR2 FQNEAQ (reference sequence). The V and J ends lost 5 bases and 4 bases respectively, with 12 bases between them. This chain's CDR3 is CASSVSGQYEQYF. CDR3 coding DNA: TGTGCCAGCAGCGTGAGCGGACAGTACGAGCAGTACTTC.